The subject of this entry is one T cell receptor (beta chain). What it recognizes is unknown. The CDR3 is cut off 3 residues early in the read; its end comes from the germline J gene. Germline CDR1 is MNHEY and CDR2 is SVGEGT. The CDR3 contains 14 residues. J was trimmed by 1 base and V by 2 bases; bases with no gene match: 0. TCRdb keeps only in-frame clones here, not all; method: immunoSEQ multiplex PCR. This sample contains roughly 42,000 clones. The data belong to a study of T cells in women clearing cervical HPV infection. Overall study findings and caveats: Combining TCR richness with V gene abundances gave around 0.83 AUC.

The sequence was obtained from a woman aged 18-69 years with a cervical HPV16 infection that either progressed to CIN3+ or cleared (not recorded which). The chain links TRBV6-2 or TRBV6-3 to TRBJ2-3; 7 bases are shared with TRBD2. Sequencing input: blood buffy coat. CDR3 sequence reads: CASSYLAGTDTQYF. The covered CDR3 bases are TGTGCCAGCAGTTACCTAGCGGGCACAGATACG.